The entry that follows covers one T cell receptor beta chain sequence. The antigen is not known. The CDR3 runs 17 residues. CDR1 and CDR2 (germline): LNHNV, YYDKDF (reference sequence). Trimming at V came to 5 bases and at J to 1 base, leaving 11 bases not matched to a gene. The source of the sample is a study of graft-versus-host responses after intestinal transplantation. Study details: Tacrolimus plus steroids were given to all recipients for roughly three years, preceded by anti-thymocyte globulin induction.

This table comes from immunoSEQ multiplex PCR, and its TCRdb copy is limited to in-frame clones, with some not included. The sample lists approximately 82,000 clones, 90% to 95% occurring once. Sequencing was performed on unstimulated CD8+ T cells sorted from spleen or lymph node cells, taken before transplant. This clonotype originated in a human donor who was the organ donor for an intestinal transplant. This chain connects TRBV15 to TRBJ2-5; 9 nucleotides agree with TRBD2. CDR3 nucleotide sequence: TGTGCCACCAGCCAGGCTTTAGCGGGGGAGCCCCAAGAGACCCAGTACTTC. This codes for CATSQALAGEPQETQYF.